Listed below are T cell receptor beta chains from one sample, sequenced in a study of T cells after yellow fever vaccination. Each CDR3 protein gets one entry after TCRdb re-called the 5' RACE reads with MiXCR. The sample yields a few hundred thousand distinct CDR3 sequences, around 10% seen once. Here the sequenced sample was CD4+ T cells sorted from PBMCs, taken 5 days after the yellow fever booster vaccination. The receptors here all came from a man aged 18 to 29 who received the YFV17D yellow fever vaccine. CDR3s include the opening cysteine and the closing phenylalanine or tryptophan. The D gene is left open where the match is weak. Part of the rows lack a size; the others show once, few, many or a class for expanded clones.

v_call	j_call	clone_size	d_call	cdr3_nt	cdr3_aa
TRBV7-2	TRBJ2-3	few	TRBD2	TGTGCCAGCAGCCCCGGCTCGCGGGGGGGCCCAAATACGCAGTATTTT	CASSPGSRGGPNTQYF
TRBV5-1	TRBJ1-3	few	NA	TGCGCCAGCAGCTTTGACGGGGCCTCTGGAAACACCATATATTTT	CASSFDGASGNTIYF
TRBV7-9	TRBJ2-6	NA	NA	TGTGCCAGCAGCTTAGTTTTCGGAGGGGCCAACGTCCTGACTTTC	CASSLVFGGANVLTF
TRBV3-1	TRBJ2-5	NA	NA	TGTGCCAGCAGCCAAGGAGTCGTGCAAGAGACCCAGTACTTC	CASSQGVVQETQYF
TRBV29-1	TRBJ1-5	few	NA	TGCAGCGTTGGGGGCGCAGGGCACCAGCATTTT	CSVGGAGHQHF
TRBV5-1	TRBJ1-2	NA	NA	TGCGCCAGCAGCACCGGACAGCCCCTCGGCTACACCTTC	CASSTGQPLGYTF
TRBV28	TRBJ2-2	few	NA	TGTGCCAGCAGTTTATCAGGGGTTGGCACCGGGGAGCTGTTTTTT	CASSLSGVGTGELFF
TRBV7-2	TRBJ2-3	many	NA	TGTGCCAGCAGCCCCCAGCGAGATACGCAGTATTTT	CASSPQRDTQYF
TRBV20-1	TRBJ2-7	NA	NA	TGCAGTGCTAGTTCCCCACCCCCCCTCTACGAGCAGTACTTC	CSASSPPPLYEQYF
TRBV10-1	TRBJ1-1	many	NA	TGCGCCAGCAGTGGACAAGTGAACGCTGAAGCTTTCTTT	CASSGQVNAEAFF
TRBV20-1	TRBJ2-7	few	NA	TGCAGTGCTACCTACACATCCTACGAGCAGTACTTC	CSATYTSYEQYF
TRBV4-1	TRBJ1-2	NA	NA	TGCGCCAGCAGCCAAGACGTGAGTAGGTCCTACACCTTC	CASSQDVSRSYTF
TRBV7-2	TRBJ2-3	NA	NA	TGTGCCAGCAGCTCCAGAAGGGCAGATACGCAGTATTTT	CASSSRRADTQYF
TRBV6-5	TRBJ2-1	many	TRBD1	TGTGCCAGCAGTACCCAGGGGGCAGGGGGAGGCAATGAGCAGTTCTTC	CASSTQGAGGGNEQFF